This T cell receptor (beta chain) was sequenced for a study of spatial heterogeneity in lung cancer. Study-wide background: For the average unique TCR and UMI combination, more than 8.5 occurrences appeared in raw reads.

One entry per CDR3 protein results from TCRdb running MiXCR on the 5' RACE reads. The sample lists roughly 48,000 distinct CDR3 sequences, roughly 5.2% seen once, with approximately 10% in the top ten. Study conclusions and caveats: Circulating ubiquitous expanded tumor TCRs were observed more frequently at resection than at follow-up.

As to time point: sample taken at primary tumor resection. The donors comprised some 70 untreated early-stage non-small cell lung cancer patients. Whole RNA, isolated from tumor, nontumor lung or frozen PBMC, was sequenced without prior sorting. This clonotype has a count of ten or more. Its antigen is unidentified. The clonotype originates from a male donor with early-stage non-small cell lung cancer. The specimen was PBMCs, collected at surgery.

This chain's CDR3 is CASSQDWDSPSGNTIYF. CDR3 sequence (DNA): TGCGCCAGCAGCCAAGATTGGGACAGCCCCTCTGGAAACACCATATATTTT. The chain has TRBV4-1 and TRBJ1-3; TRBD1 aligns across 7 bases. Germline CDR1 and CDR2: MGHRA and YSYEKL. Unmatched junction bases numbered 5, after V lost 0 bases and J lost 0 bases. The length of the CDR3 is 17 residues.